This TCR beta chain was documented in a study of Graves' ophthalmopathy and Graves' hyperthyroidism. This clonotype appeared many times. The study amplified TCR beta CDR3 regions using RNA transcripts. HTBI primers were used in a first-round RT-PCR, which preceded a second-round multiplex PCR. Via MiXCR, TCRdb re-called the multiplex PCR reads, giving one row per CDR3 protein. The table records roughly 1.1 million distinct CDR3 sequences, 36% of them present only once. Germline V gene lookup returns CDR1 LNHDA and CDR2 SQIVND (reference sequence). The ends lost 8 bases at V and 2 bases at J; junction bases unmatched: 1. This CDR3 comprises 13 residues.

The sequence derives from an adult man with Graves' hyperthyroidism. Source material: peripheral blood or thyroid tissue (not recorded which). The chain links TRBV19 to TRBJ1-5, with TRBD1 matching 9 bases. The CDR3 DNA sequence: TGTGCCAGTCGGACAGGGGGCAATCAGCCCCAGCATTTT. Encoded protein: CASRTGGNQPQHF.